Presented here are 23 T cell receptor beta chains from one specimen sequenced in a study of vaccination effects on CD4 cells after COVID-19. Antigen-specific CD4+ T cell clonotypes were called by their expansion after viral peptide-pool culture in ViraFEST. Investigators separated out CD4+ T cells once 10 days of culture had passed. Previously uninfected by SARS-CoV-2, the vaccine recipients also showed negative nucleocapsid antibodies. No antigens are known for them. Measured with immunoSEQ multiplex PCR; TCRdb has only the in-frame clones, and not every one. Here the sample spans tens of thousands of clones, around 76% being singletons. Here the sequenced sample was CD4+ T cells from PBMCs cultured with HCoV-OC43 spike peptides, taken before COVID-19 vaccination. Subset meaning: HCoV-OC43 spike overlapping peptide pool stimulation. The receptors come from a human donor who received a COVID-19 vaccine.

The CDR3 nucleotides read TGTGCCAGCAGCTTATCTCGGGGGTCCTATGGCTACACCTTC. As protein: CASSLSRGSYGYTF. The rearrangement uses TRBV7-2 and TRBJ1-2; D is perhaps TRBD1 (5 bases). Germline CDR1 reads SGHTA; CDR2 reads FQGNSA. Trimming pared 2 bases from V and 4 bases from J, leaving 11 bases between. This CDR3 is built from 14 residues.

CDR3 bases: TGCAGCGTTGAAGGGACAGGAGTTAACTATGGCTACACCTTC. Amino acid sequence: CSVEGTGVNYGYTF. The rearrangement links TRBV29-1 to TRBJ1-2; 7 nucleotides match TRBD1. The germline CDR1 and CDR2 sequences are SQVTM and ANQGSEA. The CDR3 consists of 14 residues. J lost 1 base, V lost 1 base, and 3 bases had no gene match. The whole variable domain, filled in from reference TRBV29-1 and TRBJ1-2, reads SAVISQKPSRDICQRGTSLTIQCQVDSQVTMMFWYRQQPGQSLTLIATANQGSEATYESGFVIDKFPISRPNLTFSTLTVSNMSPEDSSIYLCSVEGTGVNYGYTFGSGTRLTVV.

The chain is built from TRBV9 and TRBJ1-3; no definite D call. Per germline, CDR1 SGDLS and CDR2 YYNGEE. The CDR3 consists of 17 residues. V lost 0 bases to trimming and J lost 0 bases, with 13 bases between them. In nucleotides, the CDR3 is TGTGCCAGCAGCGTAGAGGACGGGCTACTCTCTGGAAACACCATATATTTT. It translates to CASSVEDGLLSGNTIYF.

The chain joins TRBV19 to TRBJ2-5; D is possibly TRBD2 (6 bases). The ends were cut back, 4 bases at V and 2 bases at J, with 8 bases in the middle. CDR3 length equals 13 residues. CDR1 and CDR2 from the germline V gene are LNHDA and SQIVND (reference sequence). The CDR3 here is CASSTGGQETQYF. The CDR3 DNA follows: TGTGCCAGTAGTACCGGGGGTCAAGAGACCCAGTACTTC.

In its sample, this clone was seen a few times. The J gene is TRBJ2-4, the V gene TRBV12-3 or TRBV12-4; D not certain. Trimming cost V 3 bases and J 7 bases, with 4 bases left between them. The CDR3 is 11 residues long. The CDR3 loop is CASSFENIQYF. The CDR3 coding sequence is TGTGCCAGCAGTTTCGAGAACATTCAGTACTTC.

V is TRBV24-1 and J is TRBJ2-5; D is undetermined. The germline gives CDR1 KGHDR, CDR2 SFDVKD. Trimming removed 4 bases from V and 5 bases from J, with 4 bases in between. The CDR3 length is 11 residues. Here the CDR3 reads CATSDRETQYF. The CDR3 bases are TGTGCCACCAGTGACCGCGAGACCCAGTACTTC.

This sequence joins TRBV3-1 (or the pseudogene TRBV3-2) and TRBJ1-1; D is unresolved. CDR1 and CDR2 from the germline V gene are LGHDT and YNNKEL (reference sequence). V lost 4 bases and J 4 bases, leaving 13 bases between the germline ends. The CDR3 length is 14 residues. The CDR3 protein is CASSPNGRITEAFF. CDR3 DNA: TGTGCCAGCAGCCCAAACGGGCGGATCACTGAAGCTTTCTTT.

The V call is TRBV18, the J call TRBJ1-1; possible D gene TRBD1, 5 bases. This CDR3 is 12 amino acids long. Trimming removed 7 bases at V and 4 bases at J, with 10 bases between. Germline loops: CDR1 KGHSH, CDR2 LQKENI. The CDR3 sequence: CASWGGGTEAFF. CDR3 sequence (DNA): TGTGCCAGCTGGGGCGGGGGCACTGAAGCTTTCTTT.

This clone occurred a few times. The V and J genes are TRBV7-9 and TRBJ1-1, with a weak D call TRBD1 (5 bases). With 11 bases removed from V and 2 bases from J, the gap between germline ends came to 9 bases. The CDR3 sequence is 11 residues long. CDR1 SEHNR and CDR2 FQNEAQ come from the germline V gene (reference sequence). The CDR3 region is CAFGGNTEAFF. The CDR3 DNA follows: TGTGCCTTCGGGGGAAACACTGAAGCTTTCTTT.

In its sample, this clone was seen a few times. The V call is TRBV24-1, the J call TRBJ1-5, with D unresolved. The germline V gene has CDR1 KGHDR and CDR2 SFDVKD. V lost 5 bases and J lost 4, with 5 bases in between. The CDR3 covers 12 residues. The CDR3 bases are TGTGCCACCAGTGCCCCGAATCAGCCCCAGCATTTT. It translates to CATSAPNQPQHF.

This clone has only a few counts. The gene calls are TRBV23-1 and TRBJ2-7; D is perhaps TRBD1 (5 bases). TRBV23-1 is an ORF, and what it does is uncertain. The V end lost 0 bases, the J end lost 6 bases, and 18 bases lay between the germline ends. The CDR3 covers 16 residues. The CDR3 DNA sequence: TGCGCCAGCAGTCAATCGGAATCTGGGGCCGAACGCGAGCAGTACGTC. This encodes CASSQSESGAEREQYV.

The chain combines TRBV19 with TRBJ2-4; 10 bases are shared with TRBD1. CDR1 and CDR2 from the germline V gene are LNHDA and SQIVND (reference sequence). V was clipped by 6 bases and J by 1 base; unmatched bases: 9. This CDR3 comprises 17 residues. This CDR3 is CASSHVTGGYAKNIQYF. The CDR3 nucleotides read TGTGCCAGTAGCCATGTGACAGGGGGCTATGCCAAAAACATTCAGTACTTC.

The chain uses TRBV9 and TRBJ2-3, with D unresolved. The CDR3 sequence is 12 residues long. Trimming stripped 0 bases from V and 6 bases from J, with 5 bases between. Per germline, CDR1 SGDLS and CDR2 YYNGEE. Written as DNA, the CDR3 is TGTGCCAGCAGCGTAGCGGAGGATACGCAGTATTTT. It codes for CASSVAEDTQYF. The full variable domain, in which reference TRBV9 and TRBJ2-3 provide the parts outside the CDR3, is DSGVTQTPKHLITATGQRVTLRCSPRSGDLSVYWYQQSLDQGLQFLIQYYNGEERAKGNILERFSAQQFPDLHSELNLSSLELGDSALYFCASSVAEDTQYFGPGTRLTVL.

The DNA of the CDR3 is TGTGCCAGCAGCTTAGGTCCAGGACAGGTCAACTATGGCTACACCTTC. Translation: CASSLGPGQVNYGYTF. V is TRBV11-1 and J is TRBJ1-2, with 7 positions matching TRBD1. Germline assignment: CDR1 SGHAT and CDR2 FQDESV (reference sequence). V was clipped by 1 base and J by 2 bases; unmatched bases: 7. The CDR3 runs to 16 residues.

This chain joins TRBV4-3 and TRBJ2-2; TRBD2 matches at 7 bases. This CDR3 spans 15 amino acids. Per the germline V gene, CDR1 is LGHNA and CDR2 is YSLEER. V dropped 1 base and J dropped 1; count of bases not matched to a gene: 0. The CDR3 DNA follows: TGCGCCAGCAGCCAAGCGGGGGGGAACACCGGGGAGCTGTTTTTT. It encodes CASSQAGGNTGELFF.

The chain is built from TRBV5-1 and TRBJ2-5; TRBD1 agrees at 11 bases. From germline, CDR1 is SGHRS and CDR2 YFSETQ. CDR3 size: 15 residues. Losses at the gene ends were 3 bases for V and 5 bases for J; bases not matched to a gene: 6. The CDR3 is CASSSRTGGEETQYF. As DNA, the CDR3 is TGCGCCAGCAGCTCACGGACAGGGGGCGAGGAGACCCAGTACTTC.

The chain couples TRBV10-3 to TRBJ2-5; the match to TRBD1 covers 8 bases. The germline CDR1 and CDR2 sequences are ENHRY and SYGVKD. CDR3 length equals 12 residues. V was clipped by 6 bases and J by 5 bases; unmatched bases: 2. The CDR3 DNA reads TGTGCCATCAGCAGGGGGCTGGAGACCCAGTACTTC. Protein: CAISRGLETQYF.

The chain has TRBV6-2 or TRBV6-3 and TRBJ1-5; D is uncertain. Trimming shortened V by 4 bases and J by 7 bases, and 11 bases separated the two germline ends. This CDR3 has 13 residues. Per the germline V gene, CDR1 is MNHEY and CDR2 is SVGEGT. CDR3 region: CASSSGPWQPQHF. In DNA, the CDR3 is TGTGCCAGCAGTTCCGGACCGTGGCAGCCCCAGCATTTT.

CDR3 coding DNA: TGTGCCAGCAGTTTACAGGGATACACCGGGGAGCTGTTTTTT. This codes for CASSLQGYTGELFF. The chain couples TRBV27 to TRBJ2-2, with D maybe TRBD1 (5 bases). Trimming took off 2 bases at V and 3 bases at J, with 7 bases between the two ends. CDR1 and CDR2 from the germline V gene are MNHEY and SMNVEV (reference sequence). This CDR3 region has 14 residues.

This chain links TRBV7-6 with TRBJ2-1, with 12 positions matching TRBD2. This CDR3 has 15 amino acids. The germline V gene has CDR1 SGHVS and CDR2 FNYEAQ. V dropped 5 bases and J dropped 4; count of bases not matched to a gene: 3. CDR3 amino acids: CASSTTSGGYNEQFF. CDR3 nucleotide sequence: TGTGCCAGCAGCACGACTAGCGGGGGATACAATGAGCAGTTCTTC.

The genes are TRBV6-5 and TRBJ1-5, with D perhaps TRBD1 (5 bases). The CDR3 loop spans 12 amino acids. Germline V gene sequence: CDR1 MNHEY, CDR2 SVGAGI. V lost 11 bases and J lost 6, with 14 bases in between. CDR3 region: CASGQGFQPQHF. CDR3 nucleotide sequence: TGTGCCTCCGGGCAGGGATTTCAGCCCCAGCATTTT.

CDR3 amino acids: CASSISFSGNTIYF. DNA for the CDR3: TGTGCCAGTAGTATAAGTTTCTCTGGAAACACCATATATTTT. J is TRBJ1-3 and V is TRBV19; no clear D gene. This CDR3 comprises 14 residues. Trimming removed 2 bases from V and 0 bases from J, with 5 bases in between. Germline lookup yields CDR1 LNHDA and CDR2 SQIVND (reference sequence).

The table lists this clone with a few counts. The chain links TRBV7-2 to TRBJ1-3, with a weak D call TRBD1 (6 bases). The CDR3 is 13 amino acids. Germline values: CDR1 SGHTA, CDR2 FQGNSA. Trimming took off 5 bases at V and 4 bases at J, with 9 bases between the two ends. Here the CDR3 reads CASSRGSGNTIYF. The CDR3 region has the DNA TGTGCCAGCAGCAGGGGGTCGGGAAACACCATATATTTT.